This is a list of T cell receptor beta chains from one sample in a study of CD8 T cells in Susac syndrome. One entry per CDR3 protein, called by TCRdb with MiXCR from the immunoSEQ multiplex PCR reads. The table lists approximately 190,000 distinct CDR3 sequences, nearly 97% of them singletons, with 0.098% in the top ten. The sequenced sample was CD4+ T cells from PBMCs. The source of these receptors is a human donor with Susac syndrome. Each CDR3 is given with its conserved first and last residue.

>TRBV10-3|TRBJ2-2
CAIRSDGRGVNTGELFF
>TRBV12-3/TRBV12-4|TRBJ2-3
CASSMAGPVLTQYF
>TRBV5-4|TRBJ2-4
CASSQDRMGQNIQYF
>TRBV12-5|TRBJ2-5
CASGLSSGRETQYF
>TRBV7-8|TRBJ1-2
CASSWGSNYGYTF
>TRBV4-3|TRBJ2-2
CASSQEPGRGDTGELFF
>TRBV7-8|TRBJ1-2
CASSQIASPYTF
>TRBV2|TRBJ2-5
CASSEGEETQYF
>TRBV7-6|TRBJ1-2
CASSLGDGDYGYTF
>TRBV20-1|TRBJ2-5
CSASWSGGETQYF
>TRBV18|TRBJ1-5
CASSPDRVYQPQHF